The T cell receptor (beta chain) described here comes from a study of blood T cell repertoires in COVID-19 (dated by TCRdb to 2019 to 2021). Background for the entire study: Samples covering the acute and convalescent phases of COVID-19 were provided by collaborators in the United States, Italy and Spain. The prospective study material was composed of cDNA or gDNA derived from T cells, B-cell-depleted T cells, or PBMCs. Deeply sampled blood TCRbeta repertoires from subjects exposed to, actively infected with, or recovered from COVID-19 were included in the dataset. The repertoires were released in a freely available public database meant as a resource for research on the immune response to SARS-CoV-2. Samples came from the ongoing ImmuneRACE study (first 160 participants) plus 1,254 subjects from 6 global collaborators. Sample metadata almost always included a de-identified subject ID, COVID-19 status, age in years and sex. HLA class I and class II types, where available, came from metadata supplied by the sample provider rather than from assay-based typing. Study-wide findings and limitations: Clinical and demographic metadata were provided uncurated, with the amount varying by source and participant.

On this clone itself: Its target antigen remains unknown. No quality values exist for individual bases; no much larger clone is one base distant.

The immunoSEQ Assay, a bias-controlled multiplex PCR, was used to amplify TCRbeta CDR3 regions from genomic DNA. Per the source publication's procedure: Within the assay, amplification of reference gene primers was used to estimate how many nucleated cells each sample contained. To quantify the absolute abundance of each unique TCRbeta CDR3 rearrangement, sequence reads were collapsed and filtered. For each sample, productive Simpson clonality was calculated as the square root of Simpson's diversity index over productive rearrangements. This immuneACCESS table, as held by TCRdb, lists in-frame sequences with V and J called but not all clones. Of the missing ones, under half trace to an unresolved V gene in checked studies; the others have no known cause. V, J and clone size are taken as reported in that table, and D and trimming were inferred from the DNA itself. The table for this sample lists a few hundred thousand clones; more than 65% of them were counted only once. The top ten clonotypes cover 1.2% to 1.5% of the sample.

Samples from volunteer blood donors who had recovered from COVID-19 were contributed by a second Seattle source. Whole blood was collected in K2EDTA tubes by collaborating institutions according to the institutions' own protocols. For TCRbeta analysis, collaborators shipped samples as frozen whole blood, isolated PBMCs, or DNA extracted from either of those sample types. The germline V gene (reference sequence) supplies CDR1 LNHDA and CDR2 SQIVND. The CDR3 runs 15 residues from the cysteine to the phenylalanine. Only the CDR3 region is kept as DNA, spanning 45 bases read in frame from base 1. Trimming costs V 1 base and J 0 bases, and their ends lie 7 bases apart.

The specimen sequenced was peripheral blood. The sequence came from a woman in her thirties or forties who had recovered from COVID-19. The sequence joins TRBV19 to TRBJ2-1; the D segment cannot be called with confidence. The CDR3 corresponds to CASSIGPSSYNEQFF. The sequenced DNA: TGTGCCAGTAGTATAGGTCCTAGCTCCTACAATGAGCAGTTCTTC.